Shown below are 18 T cell receptor beta chains from a single sample sequenced in a study of identical twins. One entry per CDR3 protein results from TCRdb running MiXCR on the 5' RACE reads. The sample has about 460,000 distinct CDR3 sequences, over 12% seen once. These same data were also listed under a study on yellow fever vaccine responses in identical twins.

The material sequenced was CD4+ T cells sorted from blood. The receptors were gathered from a woman in her late teens or twenties in good health.

This clonotype was counted ten times or more. The chain is built from TRBV12-3 or TRBV12-4 and TRBJ2-4; D unclear. V shed 5 bases and J shed 0 bases, with 11 bases lying between them. The CDR3 covers 15 residues. The CDR3 nucleotides are TGTGCCAGCAGTCCCCCTGTCCTAGCCAAAAACATTCAGTACTTC. This translates into CASSPPVLAKNIQYF.

V gene TRBV20-1 combines with J gene TRBJ2-1, with 7 bases identical to TRBD2. The CDR3 is made up of 13 amino acids. Germline loops: CDR1 DFQATT, CDR2 SNEGSKA (reference sequence). J was trimmed by 7 bases and V by 7 bases; bases with no gene match: 10. The CDR3 DNA sequence: TGCAGTGTCAGAGGGAGGGATGGGAATGAGCAGTTCTTC. It is translated as CSVRGRDGNEQFF.

This clonotype was observed a handful of times. The DNA for the CDR3 is TGTGCCAGCAGTCGACGCGGGAGAATAGAGACCCAGTACTTC. This encodes CASSRRGRIETQYF. This chain connects TRBV2 to TRBJ2-5; 7 positions agree with TRBD2. Germline lookup yields CDR1 SNHLY and CDR2 FYNNEI. Trimming at V came to 5 bases and at J to 4 bases, leaving 7 bases not matched to a gene. The CDR3 consists of 14 residues.

The V gene is TRBV11-1, the J gene TRBJ2-6, with D perhaps assigned TRBD1 or TRBD2 (5 bases each). V lost 0 bases and J 0 bases, leaving 15 bases between the germline ends. The CDR3 is made up of 19 amino acids. The germline V gene has CDR1 SGHAT and CDR2 FQDESV (reference sequence). The CDR3 protein is CASSLAGAGINSGANVLTF. CDR3 bases: TGTGCCAGCAGCTTAGCCGGGGCAGGTATCAACTCTGGGGCCAACGTCCTGACTTTC.

The V gene is TRBV7-2, the J gene TRBJ2-1; D gene uncertain. V shed 2 bases and J shed 9 bases, with 11 bases lying between them. Per germline, CDR1 SGHTA and CDR2 FQGNSA. The CDR3 runs 13 residues. The CDR3 reads CASSLRLVPEQFF. In nucleotides, the CDR3 is TGTGCCAGCAGCTTACGCCTAGTTCCTGAGCAGTTCTTC.

The CDR3 is CASSLGQKNQPQHF. The CDR3 coding sequence is TGTGCCAGCAGCCTGGGACAGAAGAATCAGCCCCAGCATTTT. This chain uses TRBV3-1 with TRBJ1-5; 7 bases fit TRBD1. The V and J ends lost 4 bases and 4 bases, in that order; junction bases with no gene match: 4. This CDR3 spans 14 amino acids. Germline CDR1 and CDR2: LGHDT and YNNKEL (reference sequence). Supplemented by reference TRBV3-1 and TRBJ1-5, the full variable domain reads DTAVSQTPKYLVTQMGNDKSIKCEQNLGHDTMYWYKQDSKKFLKIMFSYNNKELIINETVPNRFSPKSPDKAHLNLHINSLELGDSAVYFCASSLGQKNQPQHFGDGTRLSIL.

This clonotype came up a few times. CDR3 region: CASSLSGSYNSPLHF. The CDR3 coding sequence is TGTGCCAGCTCCCTTAGTGGGTCCTATAATTCACCCCTCCACTTT. The V gene is TRBV28, the J gene TRBJ1-6, with D hard to call. This CDR3 comprises 15 residues. Germline V gene lookup returns CDR1 MDHEN and CDR2 SYDVKM. V dropped 8 bases and J dropped 1 base, with 12 bases sitting between them.

The gene calls are TRBV6-2 or TRBV6-3 and TRBJ2-3, with a tentative D call TRBD2 (5 bases). The CDR3 loop spans 14 amino acids. Germline CDR1 MNHEY, CDR2 SVGEGT. V was shortened by 4 bases and J by 0 bases, with 8 bases between the two germline ends. DNA for the CDR3: TGTGCCAGCAGTTCGTGGGAGAGCACAGATACGCAGTATTTT. Encoded protein: CASSSWESTDTQYF.

The rearrangement uses TRBV29-1 and TRBJ2-7; TRBD2 matches 8 bases. The CDR3 has 13 residues. The J segment lost 0 bases and the V segment lost 5 bases, leaving 3 bases of the junction unmatched. Germline V CDR1 and CDR2: SQVTM, ANQGSEA. The CDR3 nucleotides are TGCAGCGTTTCGGGGGGGGACTCCTACGAGCAGTACTTC. Amino acid sequence: CSVSGGDSYEQYF.

This clonotype showed up just a few times. The V gene is TRBV5-1, the J gene TRBJ1-2, with 10 nucleotides matching TRBD1. Germline assignment: CDR1 SGHRS and CDR2 YFSETQ. The CDR3 has 13 amino acids. J lost 8 bases, V lost 4 bases, and 5 bases had no gene match. CDR3 nucleotide sequence: TGCGCCAGCAGCGGTGGACAGGGGGGCGGCTACACCTTC. Translating gives CASSGGQGGGYTF.

This clonotype turned up a few times. The rearrangement links TRBV20-1 to TRBJ1-2, with D tentatively TRBD1 (5 bases). Germline assignment: CDR1 DFQATT and CDR2 SNEGSKA (reference sequence). The germline V and J ends were trimmed by 3 bases and 8 bases, with 16 bases remaining between them. The CDR3 runs to 13 residues. In DNA form, the CDR3 reads TGCAGTGCTAGGGGATCCGGGGGAGAAGGCTACACCTTC. It is translated as CSARGSGGEGYTF.

The sample holds many counts of this clonotype. The CDR3 DNA is TGTGCCAGCAGTAGTCCTAGCGGGGGGAACACCGGGGAGCTGTTTTTT. Translation gives CASSSPSGGNTGELFF. The rearrangement links TRBV12-3 or TRBV12-4 to TRBJ2-2, with 10 bases lining up with TRBD2. The CDR3 loop spans 16 amino acids. The V segment lost 5 bases and the J segment 1 base; nucleotides outside the gene matches: 4.

The chain links TRBV30 to TRBJ1-2, with D perhaps matching TRBD1 (5 bases). Germline V gene lookup returns CDR1 GTSNPN and CDR2 SVGIG (reference sequence). This CDR3 spans 13 amino acids. V gave up 3 bases and J gave up 5 bases, with 13 bases separating them. The DNA for the CDR3 is TGTGCCTGGAGATTAAACACAGGATATGGCTACACCTTC. Amino acids: CAWRLNTGYGYTF.

This clonotype has only a few counts. The V and J genes are TRBV27 and TRBJ2-5; the match to TRBD1 covers 9 bases. The germline V gene has CDR1 MNHEY and CDR2 SMNVEV (reference sequence). There are 14 residues in the CDR3. After removal of 6 bases from V and 1 base from J, the junction contained 3 bases not matched to a gene. CDR3 DNA: TGTGCCAGCAGAAGGACAGGGGTCCAAGAGACCCAGTACTTC. This gives the protein CASRRTGVQETQYF.

V is TRBV20-1 and J is TRBJ2-7, with 13 bases aligning to TRBD2. Germline values: CDR1 DFQATT, CDR2 SNEGSKA (reference sequence). This CDR3 has 18 residues. V was clipped by 2 bases and J by 4 bases; unmatched bases: 14. This chain's CDR3 is CSARPTTSGRRRAYEQYF. The CDR3 DNA reads TGCAGTGCTAGACCCACGACTAGCGGGAGGCGCAGGGCGTACGAGCAGTACTTC.

The chain links TRBV6-1 to TRBJ2-1, with a possible D match to TRBD2 (6 bases). Germline-derived CDR1 and CDR2 are MNHNS and SASEGT. The CDR3 has 15 amino acids. The V and J ends lost 10 bases and 8 bases respectively, with 24 bases between them. CDR3 nucleotides: TGTGCCAACCACAGGCCGGGAGCATCTTTCGATGAGCAGTTCTTC. It yields the protein CANHRPGASFDEQFF.

This clonotype has more than one count but fewer than ten. The rearrangement uses TRBV25-1 and TRBJ1-1, with D uncertain. The germline CDR1 and CDR2 sequences are MGHDK and SYGVNS. This CDR3 contains 12 residues. Between the trimmed V and J ends, which lost 1 base and 10 bases, there was a span of 10 bases. CDR3 amino acids: CASSEWEMGAFF. The CDR3 bases are TGTGCCAGCAGTGAATGGGAAATGGGAGCTTTCTTT.

This clonotype was picked up a small number of times. The CDR3 loop reads CASSLRQASGIPNEQFF. In DNA, the CDR3 is TGTGCCAGCAGCTTAAGGCAGGCTAGCGGGATCCCCAATGAGCAGTTCTTC. The chain uses TRBV7-9 and TRBJ2-1; TRBD2 agrees at 9 bases. V was pared by 2 bases and J by 6 bases, with 11 bases of the junction left unmatched. Germline V gene lookup returns CDR1 SEHNR and CDR2 FQNEAQ (reference sequence). This CDR3 has 17 amino acids. The full variable domain, completed using reference TRBV7-9 and TRBJ2-1, is DTGVSQNPRHKITKRGQNVTFRCDPISEHNRLYWYRQTLGQGPEFLTYFQNEAQLEKSRLLSDRFSAERPKGSFSTLEIQRTEQGDSAMYLCASSLRQASGIPNEQFFGPGTRLTVL.